The rows below give T cell receptor beta chains drawn from one sample of a study of blood T cell repertoires in COVID-19. The method was immunoSEQ multiplex PCR; TCRdb's version includes in-frame clones alone and lacks a portion of them. The table shows under 150,000 clones, with about 88% occurring only once. The sequencing sample was made of peripheral blood. Receptor source: a man aged 40-55 years with acute or convalescent COVID-19. CDR3s leave out the opening cysteine and the closing phenylalanine or tryptophan. The D gene is left open where the match is weak.

j_call v_call d_call cdr3_aa
TRBJ2-3 TRBV6-6 TRBD2 ASSTGTNLDTQY
TRBJ1-1 TRBV28 TRBD1 ASSYDRGTEAF
TRBJ2-7 TRBV9 TRBD2 ASSVSGGLGGEQY
TRBJ2-7 TRBV4-1 TRBD1 ASSQGPGGSYEQY
TRBJ1-2 TRBV11-2 TRBD1 ASSLTGDGYT
TRBJ2-3 TRBV10-3 TRBD2 AISAPQFSGANTDTQY
TRBJ2-1 TRBV2 - ASREGLNNEQF
TRBJ1-4 TRBV10-1 TRBD1 ASSSRSQGPRNEKLF
TRBJ2-3 TRBV19 TRBD2 ASRLAGRIDTQY
TRBJ1-5 TRBV7-9 TRBD1 ASSTGDQPQH